Listed here are 8 T cell receptor beta chains from one sample, sequenced in a study of blood T cell repertoires in COVID-19. TCRdb's table, derived via immunoSEQ multiplex PCR, lists solely in-frame clones and lacks some. The data show 300,000 or so clones, around 86% seen once. The sample taken for sequencing was peripheral blood. The source is a man aged 65 to 79 with acute or convalescent COVID-19.

This chain joins TRBV18 and TRBJ2-1, with 12 bases that match TRBD2. V trimming: 3 bases; J trimming: 6 bases; junction bases outside the gene matches: 3. CDR3 size: 15 residues. Germline CDR1 KGHSH, CDR2 LQKENI. Here the CDR3 reads CASSPLAGGLNEQFF. CDR3 in DNA: TGTGCCAGCTCACCCCTAGCGGGGGGGCTCAATGAGCAGTTCTTC.

V gene TRBV6-5 combines with J gene TRBJ1-6; the match to TRBD1 covers 7 bases. This CDR3 has 16 amino acids. Germline CDR1 MNHEY, CDR2 SVGAGI. The junction had 10 bases not matched to a gene; V was cut back by 2 bases and J by 9 bases. The chain's CDR3 is CASSYRPTGFSSPLHF. CDR3 sequence (DNA): TGTGCCAGCAGTTACAGACCGACAGGGTTTAGTTCACCCCTCCACTTT.

The V and J genes are TRBV28 and TRBJ1-5; D may be TRBD1 (6 bases). This CDR3 comprises 15 residues. Germline CDR1 is MDHEN and CDR2 is SYDVKM. V dropped 6 bases and J dropped 6 bases, with 18 bases sitting between them. This chain's CDR3 is CASSRNRVMGQPQHF. The CDR3 DNA reads TGTGCCAGCAGCCGAAACAGGGTTATGGGTCAGCCCCAGCATTTT.

V is TRBV27 and J is TRBJ2-7; possible D gene TRBD1, 6 bases. Per germline, CDR1 MNHEY and CDR2 SMNVEV (reference sequence). This CDR3 is built from 13 residues. The germline V and J ends were trimmed by 10 bases and 1 base, with 14 bases remaining between them. The CDR3 DNA sequence: TGTGCCACTTCGAGGGGGAGATCCTACGAGCAGTACTTC. It yields the protein CATSRGRSYEQYF.

The chain carries TRBV4-1 and TRBJ1-4; D may be TRBD1 (6 bases). The CDR3 sequence is 13 residues long. V dropped 4 bases and J dropped 11 bases, with 14 bases sitting between them. Germline lookup yields CDR1 MGHRA and CDR2 YSYEKL. CDR3 nucleotide sequence: TGCGCCAGCAGCCCCATAGGGGGGGGGAAACTGTTTTTT. Translated: CASSPIGGGKLFF.

The sample holds one count of this clone. The gene calls are TRBV19 and TRBJ1-2; D is unclear. Germline CDR1 and CDR2: LNHDA and SQIVND (reference sequence). V lost 5 bases and J lost 8, with 24 bases in between. The CDR3 runs 16 residues. The CDR3 reads CASSLGFMATLQGYTF. Written as DNA, the CDR3 is TGTGCCAGTAGTCTCGGGTTTATGGCTACACTGCAAGGCTACACCTTC.

The chain has TRBV29-1 and TRBJ2-2; 7 bases fit TRBD1. The CDR3 has 14 residues. The germline V gene has CDR1 SQVTM and CDR2 ANQGSEA. Germline trimming cut 7 bases from V and 1 base from J; bases unmatched to any gene: 6. CDR3 DNA: TGCAGCGCCCACAGGGGTGAGAACACCGGGGAGCTGTTTTTT. Its translation is CSAHRGENTGELFF.

The chain combines TRBV27 with TRBJ2-5; 9 bases match TRBD2. The CDR3 is 16 amino acids. The germline V gene has CDR1 MNHEY and CDR2 SMNVEV (reference sequence). J was trimmed by 1 base and V by 3 bases; bases with no gene match: 6. As DNA, the CDR3 is TGTGCCAGCAGTTTTACGGGGCGGGGGGGCCAAGAGACCCAGTACTTC. It encodes CASSFTGRGGQETQYF.